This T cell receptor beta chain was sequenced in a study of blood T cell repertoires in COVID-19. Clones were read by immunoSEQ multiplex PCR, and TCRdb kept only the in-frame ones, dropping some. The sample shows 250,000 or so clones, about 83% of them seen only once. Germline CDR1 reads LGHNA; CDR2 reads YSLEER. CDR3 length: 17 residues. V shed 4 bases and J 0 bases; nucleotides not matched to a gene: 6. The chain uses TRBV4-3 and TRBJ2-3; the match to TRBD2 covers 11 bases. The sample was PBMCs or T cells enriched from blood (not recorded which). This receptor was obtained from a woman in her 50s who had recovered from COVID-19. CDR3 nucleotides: TGCGCCAGCAGCCGAACGGGACTAGCGGACAGCACAGATACGCAGTATTTT. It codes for CASSRTGLADSTDTQYF.